This record concerns one T cell receptor (beta chain) sequence. The target of this receptor is not known. The record has no base qualities; no much larger clone is one base away. The germline V gene specifies KGHSH as CDR1 and LQKENI as CDR2. The junction shows trimming of 5 bases on V and 2 bases on J, and the gene matches do not reach 6 bases of it. The CDR3 contains 16 residues, cysteine and phenylalanine counted. The DNA shown is the 48-base CDR3, in frame from base 1. Genomic DNA was extracted from sorted cells for sequencing of the TCRbeta CDR3 region. The immunoSEQ Assay was used for sequencing of TCRbeta CDR3 regions. In TCRdb, the immuneACCESS table is reduced to in-frame sequences with V and J assigned. These tables do not hold every clone; where another copy was compared, an unresolved V gene accounts for under half, and the others remain unexplained. The sample table records 70,000 to 95,000 clones; about 87% of these occur just once. 0.45% to 0.7% of the sample is in the top ten clones.

These data belong to a study of OX40 agonist ivuxolimab in advanced cancers. Looking at the study overall: Ivuxolimab, which targeted the costimulatory receptor OX40 (CD134), was an agonistic, fully human IgG2 monoclonal antibody. Peripheral TCRbeta sequencing was intended to test whether TCR sequence diversity was altered and clonal T-cell expansion was caused by ivuxolimab. Partial responses occurred in three dose-escalation patients, of whom one had hepatocellular carcinoma and two had cutaneous melanoma. Among the approximately 50 dose-escalation patients, around 20 had hepatocellular carcinoma, roughly 15 melanoma, 9 renal cell carcinoma and 9 head and neck cancer. The dose-escalation cohort was roughly 87% male with a mean age of 60 years, ranging from roughly 23 to 79. The paper describes the monotherapy dose-escalation part (N = 52 patients) of the phase I trial of ivuxolimab. Intravenous ivuxolimab was administered to patients every 2 weeks at six dose levels: 0.01, 0.1, 0.3, 1.5, 3 and 10 mg/kg. Patients were allowed to have had prior anti-PD-1, anti-PD-L1 or anti-CTLA-4 therapy, and approximately 39% of the dose-escalation patients had been treated with checkpoint inhibitors.

Patients with autoimmune disease history or receiving systemic immunosuppression were excluded from the trial. Peripheral blood for TCR sequencing was collected from all dose cohorts at baseline, on cycle 4 day 1, and on cycle 7 day 1. Samples came from an open-label, multicenter, first-in-human phase I dose-escalation trial of ivuxolimab. Adults with locally advanced or metastatic head and neck squamous cell, hepatocellular, melanoma or renal cell carcinoma were enrolled in the trial. Before TCR sequencing, CD4+ T cells and CD8+ T cells from peripheral blood were sorted into separate populations. What the work shows at the level of the full study, not this receptor alone: Low levels of normalized T-cell clonal expansion were also shown by some nonresponding patients. Clonal expansion of both CD4+ and CD8+ blood T cells was observed from baseline to week 6 at doses 0.1 to 3.0 mg/kg. After ivuxolimab, expanded clones were on average more numerous among CD8+ T cells than among CD4+ T cells. Which antigens the clonally expanded peripheral T cells were specific for was not determined. Partial responders in the 0.1-3.0 mg/kg groups had among the lowest normalized peripheral clonal expansion, especially among CD8+ T cells.

This TCR was sampled from an adult with an advanced solid tumor such as melanoma, head and neck, liver or kidney cancer. The sequence joins TRBV18 to TRBJ1-3; 10 bases in the junction line up with TRBD1. The source was CD4+ or CD8+ T cells sorted from blood, collected in a trial of the OX40 agonist ivuxolimab. CDR3 reads: CASSGPGTGAGNTIYF. In nucleotide form, the sequence is TGTGCCAGCTCAGGCCCCGGGACAGGGGCTGGAAACACCATATATTTT.